What follows is one T cell receptor beta chain and its context. What it binds is unknown. To make TCR beta libraries, researchers used iRepertoire HTBI primers and Arm-PCR of CDR3 regions. Original handling: Identified segments across samples numbered under 80 TRBV and approximately 15 TRBJ. TCRdb ran MiXCR on the multiplex PCR reads and lists one entry per CDR3 protein. For this entry, the V and J calls and clone size follow TCRdb and not the study's own pipeline. In the table there are approximately 400,000 distinct CDR3 sequences, roughly 10% of which are singletons. The germline V gene encodes CDR1 SNHLY and CDR2 FYNNEI. This CDR3 comprises 13 residues. Unmatched junction bases numbered 8, after V lost 6 bases and J lost 8 bases. The data belong to a study of regulatory T cells in long-lasting Graves disease. The sample's time point: newly diagnosed GD, antithyroid drugs for less than 3 months. Extracted PBMC RNA gave rise to the TCR library.

Study-wide findings and caveats: Persistent disease favored TRBV28, TRBJ1-2 and TRBJ2-5.

These data were also filed under a second study, of T cells in Graves' hyperthyroidism and ophthalmopathy.

This clonotype was obtained from a woman between 18 and 29 years old with Graves disease. The sequences come from peripheral blood mononuclear cells (PBMCs), collected at new diagnosis, from a patient treated with antithyroid drugs. The chain couples TRBV2 to TRBJ1-2; 8 nucleotides match TRBD1. The CDR3 here is CASRQTGDLGYTF. Written as DNA, the CDR3 is TGTGCCAGCAGGCAGACAGGGGACCTGGGCTACACCTTC.